A single sample is the source of the 2 T cell receptor beta chains below, sequenced in a study of cytomegalovirus exposure and HLA in healthy donors. The PCR contained 60 Vbeta and 13 Jbeta primers. Sequencing used immunoSEQ multiplex PCR; TCRdb keeps in-frame clones, though not all of them. This sample's clone table lists some 130,000 clones. The sequencing input was PBMCs. The source of these receptors is a man aged 18-30 years in good health and CMV-seronegative.

This chain connects TRBV4-1 to TRBJ2-7, with D tentatively TRBD2 (5 bases). Germline CDR1 MGHRA, CDR2 YSYEKL. The CDR3 extends over 14 amino acids. The V gene lost 5 bases and the J gene lost 1 base, with 12 bases spanning the gap. The CDR3 DNA follows: TGCGCCAGCAGCTCACTAGTGCCTTCCTACGAGCAGTACTTC. This codes for CASSSLVPSYEQYF.

V and J are TRBV5-1 and TRBJ1-4; 9 nucleotides agree with TRBD1. The CDR3 runs 15 residues. The ends lost 4 bases at V and 8 bases at J; junction bases unmatched: 9. Germline V CDR1 and CDR2: SGHRS, YFSETQ. In nucleotides, the CDR3 is TGCGCCAGCAGCGCTACAGGGGGCGTCGGGGAAAAACTGTTTTTT. Translating gives CASSATGGVGEKLFF.